This T cell receptor (beta chain) was profiled in a study of T cells in Graves' hyperthyroidism and ophthalmopathy. RNA transcripts provided the source from which TCR beta CDR3 regions were amplified. Researchers ran a first-round RT-PCR on the TCR CDR3 using the HTBI primer set. TCRdb analysed the multiplex PCR reads with MiXCR anew, one entry per CDR3 protein. In the table there are approximately 400,000 distinct CDR3 sequences, about a fifth of which are singletons. Many counts were recorded for this clonotype. The ends were cut back, 5 bases at V and 9 bases at J, with 14 bases in the middle. The germline V gene encodes CDR1 SGHTA and CDR2 FQGTGA. The length of the CDR3 is 13 residues.

The TCR originated in a woman between 18 and 29 years old with Graves' hyperthyroidism. V usage is TRBV7-3 and J usage is TRBJ1-5; the D gene is possibly TRBD1 (5 bases). The specimen was blood. The CDR3 loop reads CASSPSPGWPQHF. The CDR3 DNA is TGTGCCAGCAGCCCCTCGCCAGGGTGGCCCCAGCATTTT.